This record looks at one T cell receptor (beta chain) sequence and its context. Its specificity is not known. The data stem from a study of shared clonotypes between healthy human individuals. Study information: Plates per donor: three CD4 naive, three CD4 memory, two CD8 naive, one CD8 memory. General study points: Investigators collected only blood, and repertoires in tissues likely differ. Enrolling few donors narrowed the genetic and exposure-history diversity that was represented. Clonotype sharing across a few donors was observed for about 5.2% of naive CD4 clonotypes.

Assay: immunoSEQ multiplex PCR; the TCRdb copy retains only in-frame clones and omits some. The top ten hold around 0.45% of the sample, which has some 1,600,000 clones, approximately 98% seen once. The CDR3 is 18 residues long. V shed 6 bases and J shed 7 bases, with 32 bases lying between them. The germline V gene encodes CDR1 SQVTM and CDR2 ANQGSEA. This clonotype originated in a man younger than 40 in good health. The chain links TRBV29-1 to TRBJ2-3; the D call may be TRBD1 or TRBD2 (10 bases each). What was sequenced was naive CD4+ T cells sorted from blood. Subset: CD45RA+ positively selected. The CDR3 reads CSVGRTGGLAGGSYTQYF. The CDR3 DNA reads as TGCAGCGTGGGACGGACAGGGGGTTTAGCGGGAGGATCATATACGCAGTATTTT.